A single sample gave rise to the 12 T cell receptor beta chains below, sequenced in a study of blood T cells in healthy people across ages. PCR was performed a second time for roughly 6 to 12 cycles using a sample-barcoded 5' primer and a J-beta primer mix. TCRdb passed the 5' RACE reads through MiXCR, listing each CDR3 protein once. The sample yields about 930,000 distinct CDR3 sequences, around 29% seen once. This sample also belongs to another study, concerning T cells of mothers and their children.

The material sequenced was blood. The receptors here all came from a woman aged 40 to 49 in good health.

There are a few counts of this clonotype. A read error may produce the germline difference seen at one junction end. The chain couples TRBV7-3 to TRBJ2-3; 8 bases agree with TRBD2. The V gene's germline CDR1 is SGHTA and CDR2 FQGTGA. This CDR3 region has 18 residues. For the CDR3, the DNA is TGTGCCAGCAGCCTAACCTCCCCGGGGGGGCTTGGCACAGATACGCAGTATTTT. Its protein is CASSLTSPGGLGTDTQYF.

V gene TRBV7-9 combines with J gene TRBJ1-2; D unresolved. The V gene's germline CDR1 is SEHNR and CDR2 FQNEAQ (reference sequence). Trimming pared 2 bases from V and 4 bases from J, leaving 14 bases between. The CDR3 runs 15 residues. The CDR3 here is CASSLLSSGSYGYTF. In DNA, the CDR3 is TGTGCCAGCAGCTTATTGTCCAGCGGTAGCTATGGCTACACCTTC. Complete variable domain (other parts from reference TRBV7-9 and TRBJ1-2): DTGVSQNPRHKITKRGQNVTFRCDPISEHNRLYWYRQTLGQGPEFLTYFQNEAQLEKSRLLSDRFSAERPKGSFSTLEIQRTEQGDSAMYLCASSLLSSGSYGYTFGSGTRLTVV.

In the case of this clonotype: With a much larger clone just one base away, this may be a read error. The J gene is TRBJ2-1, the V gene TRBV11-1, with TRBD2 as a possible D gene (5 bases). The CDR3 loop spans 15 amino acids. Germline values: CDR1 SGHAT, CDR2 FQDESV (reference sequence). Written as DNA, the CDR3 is TGTGCCTGCAGCTTTGCGTGGGTAGGAGGCAATGAGCAGTTCTTC. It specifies CACSFAWVGGNEQFF.

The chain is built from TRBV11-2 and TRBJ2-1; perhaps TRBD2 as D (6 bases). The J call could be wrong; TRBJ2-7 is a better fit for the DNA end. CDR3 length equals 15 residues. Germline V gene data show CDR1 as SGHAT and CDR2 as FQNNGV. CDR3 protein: CASSPRRGTYNEQYF. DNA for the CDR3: TGTGCCAGTAGCCCCCGTCGGGGGACCTACAATGAGCAGTACTTC.

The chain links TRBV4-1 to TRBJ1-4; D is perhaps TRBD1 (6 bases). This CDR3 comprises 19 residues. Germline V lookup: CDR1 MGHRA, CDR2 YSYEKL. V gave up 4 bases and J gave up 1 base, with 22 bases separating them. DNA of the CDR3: TGCGCCAGCAGCCCCAGAGGGGGAGGTCTTAGAAGAACTAATGAAAAACTGTTTTTT. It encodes CASSPRGGGLRRTNEKLFF.

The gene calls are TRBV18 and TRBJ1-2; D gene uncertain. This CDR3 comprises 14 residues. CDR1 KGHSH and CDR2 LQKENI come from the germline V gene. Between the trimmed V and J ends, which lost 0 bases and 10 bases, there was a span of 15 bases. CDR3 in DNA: TGTGCCAGCTCACCACCGGCGGAGTCTATGGCCTACACCTTC. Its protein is CASSPPAESMAYTF.

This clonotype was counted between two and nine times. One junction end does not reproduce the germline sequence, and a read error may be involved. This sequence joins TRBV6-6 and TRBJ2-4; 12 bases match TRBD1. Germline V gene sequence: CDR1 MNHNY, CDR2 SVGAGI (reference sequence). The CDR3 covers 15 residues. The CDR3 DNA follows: TGTGCCTGCAGTTCCCCGGGACAGGGGGCAGAAGAGCAGTACTTC. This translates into CACSSPGQGAEEQYF.

In DNA form, the CDR3 reads TGTGCCAGCAGTCATATCGGGGGACGAGGGAATTCACCCCTCCACTTT. Translation: CASSHIGGRGNSPLHF. V and J are TRBV3-1 and TRBJ1-6; maybe TRBD1 (5 bases). The CDR3 totals 16 residues. V lost 6 bases and J 7 bases, leaving 19 bases between the germline ends. Germline-derived CDR1 and CDR2 are LGHDT and YNNKEL (reference sequence).

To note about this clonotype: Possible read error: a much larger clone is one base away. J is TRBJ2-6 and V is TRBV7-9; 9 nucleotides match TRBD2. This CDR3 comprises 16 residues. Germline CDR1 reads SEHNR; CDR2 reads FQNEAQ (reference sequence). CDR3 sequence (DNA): TGTGTCAGCAGCTTAGCGGGGGCGCTTGGGGCCAACGTCCTGACTTTC. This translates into CVSSLAGALGANVLTF.

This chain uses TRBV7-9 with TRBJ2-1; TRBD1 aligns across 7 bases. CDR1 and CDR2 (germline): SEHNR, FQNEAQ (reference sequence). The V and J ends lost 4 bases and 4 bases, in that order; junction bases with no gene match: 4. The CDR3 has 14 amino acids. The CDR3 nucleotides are TGTGCCAGCAGCTACATGACAGGGTACAATGAGCAGTTCTTC. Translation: CASSYMTGYNEQFF.

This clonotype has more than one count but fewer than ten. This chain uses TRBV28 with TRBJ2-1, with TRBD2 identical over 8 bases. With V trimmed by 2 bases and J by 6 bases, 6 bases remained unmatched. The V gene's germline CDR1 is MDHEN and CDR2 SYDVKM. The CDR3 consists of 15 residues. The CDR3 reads CASSLPAGDTNEQFF. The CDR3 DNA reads TGTGCCAGCAGTTTACCAGCGGGGGATACCAATGAGCAGTTCTTC.

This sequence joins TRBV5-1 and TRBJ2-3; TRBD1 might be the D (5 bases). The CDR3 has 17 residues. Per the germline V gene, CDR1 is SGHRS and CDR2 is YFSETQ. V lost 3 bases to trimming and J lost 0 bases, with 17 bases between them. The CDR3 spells CASSYNRQLHSTDTQYF. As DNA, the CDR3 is TGCGCCAGCAGCTACAATAGACAGCTCCACAGCACAGATACGCAGTATTTT.